Listed below are T cell receptor beta chains from one sample, sequenced in a study of OX40 agonist ivuxolimab in advanced cancers. Profiled with immunoSEQ multiplex PCR; TCRdb holds only in-frame clones, not every one. The sample includes fewer than 85,000 clones, approximately 90% seen only once; the top ten take 0.65% to 0.9%. Sequencing was performed on CD4+ or CD8+ T cells sorted from blood, taken in a trial of the OX40 agonist ivuxolimab. These receptors originate from an adult with an advanced solid tumor such as melanoma, head and neck, liver or kidney cancer. Both conserved end residues are part of each CDR3. Fields, in order: clone size, D gene, CDR3 length, V gene, J gene, CDR3 DNA, CDR3 protein. D genes are given only for firm matches. Rows may omit the clone size; those that give it use once, few, many or a size class.

abundance: once
d_gene: .
len: 16
v_gene: TRBV4-1
j_gene: TRBJ2-3
CDR3nt: TGCGCCAGCAGCCTTTTGCCACCCCTTAGCACAGATACGCAGTATTTT
CDR3aa: CASSLLPPLSTDTQYF

abundance: .
d_gene: TRBD1
len: 13
v_gene: TRBV27
j_gene: TRBJ1-2
CDR3nt: TGTGCCACCCGACTGACAGGGGACTATGGCTACACCTTC
CDR3aa: CATRLTGDYGYTF

abundance: .
d_gene: TRBD1
len: 14
v_gene: TRBV19
j_gene: TRBJ1-2
CDR3nt: TGTGCCAGTAGAAGACAGGGCTTCAACTATGGCTACACCTTC
CDR3aa: CASRRQGFNYGYTF

abundance: few
d_gene: .
len: 15
v_gene: TRBV6-1
j_gene: TRBJ1-4
CDR3nt: TGTGCCAGCACAGACAGGCGGAAGCAAAATGAAAAACTGTTTTTT
CDR3aa: CASTDRRKQNEKLFF

abundance: .
d_gene: .
len: 16
v_gene: TRBV27
j_gene: TRBJ2-1
CDR3nt: TGTGCCAGCAGTTTTCTAGCGTTTAGCTCCTACAATGAGCAGTTCTTC
CDR3aa: CASSFLAFSSYNEQFF

abundance: once
d_gene: .
len: 14
v_gene: TRBV11-2
j_gene: TRBJ2-7
CDR3nt: TGTGCCAGCAGCACCCGGACAAGGCTCTACGAGCAGTACTTC
CDR3aa: CASSTRTRLYEQYF

abundance: .
d_gene: .
len: 14
v_gene: TRBV5-1
j_gene: TRBJ1-1
CDR3nt: TGCGCCAGCAGCCCCGTTTCAGGGCCCACTGAAGCTTTCTTT
CDR3aa: CASSPVSGPTEAFF

abundance: few
d_gene: TRBD2
len: 15
v_gene: TRBV19
j_gene: TRBJ2-3
CDR3nt: TGTGCCACTAGGGGAGGGACTAGCGGGAGGGATACGCAGTATTTT
CDR3aa: CATRGGTSGRDTQYF

abundance: few
d_gene: TRBD1
len: 14
v_gene: TRBV18
j_gene: TRBJ1-1
CDR3nt: TGTGCCAGCTCACCGACAGGGATGAACACTGAAGCTTTCTTT
CDR3aa: CASSPTGMNTEAFF

abundance: .
d_gene: .
len: 14
v_gene: TRBV7-9
j_gene: TRBJ2-5
CDR3nt: TGTGCCAGCAGCCCCGACAGCCAGAGGGAGACCCAGTACTTC
CDR3aa: CASSPDSQRETQYF

abundance: .
d_gene: TRBD1
len: 13
v_gene: TRBV5-4
j_gene: TRBJ2-2
CDR3nt: TGTGCCAGCAGACAGACAGGGTTCGGGGAGCTGTTTTTT
CDR3aa: CASRQTGFGELFF

abundance: .
d_gene: .
len: 16
v_gene: TRBV5-8
j_gene: TRBJ1-5
CDR3nt: TGTGCCAGCAGCACAGGACAGTCTGTACCCAATCAGCCCCAGCATTTT
CDR3aa: CASSTGQSVPNQPQHF

abundance: .
d_gene: TRBD2
len: 14
v_gene: TRBV11-2
j_gene: TRBJ2-1
CDR3nt: TGTGCCAGCAGCCGAAGCGGGGGATACAATGAGCAGTTCTTC
CDR3aa: CASSRSGGYNEQFF

abundance: .
d_gene: TRBD2
len: 16
v_gene: TRBV9
j_gene: TRBJ2-3
CDR3nt: TGTGCCAGCAGCAGGAGGACTAGCGGGAGGACAGATACGCAGTATTTT
CDR3aa: CASSRRTSGRTDTQYF

abundance: .
d_gene: .
len: 15
v_gene: TRBV4-1
j_gene: TRBJ1-3
CDR3nt: TGCGCCAGCAGCCAAGACGAGGGTTCTGGAAACACCATATATTTT
CDR3aa: CASSQDEGSGNTIYF

abundance: .
d_gene: .
len: 13
v_gene: TRBV27
j_gene: TRBJ2-5
CDR3nt: TGTGCCAGCAGTTTCCACGGACAAGAGACCCAGTACTTC
CDR3aa: CASSFHGQETQYF

abundance: few
d_gene: .
len: 14
v_gene: TRBV15
j_gene: TRBJ1-5
CDR3nt: TGTGCCACCAGCAGAGAGCCCACGAGGCAGCCCCAGCATTTT
CDR3aa: CATSREPTRQPQHF

abundance: .
d_gene: .
len: 15
v_gene: TRBV9
j_gene: TRBJ2-5
CDR3nt: TGTGCCAGCAGCACACGACAGGCCTACCAAGAGACCCAGTACTTC
CDR3aa: CASSTRQAYQETQYF

abundance: few
d_gene: TRBD1
len: 14
v_gene: TRBV19
j_gene: TRBJ1-5
CDR3nt: TGTGCCAGTAGTACCGACAGGGGCAATCAGCCCCAGCATTTT
CDR3aa: CASSTDRGNQPQHF

abundance: .
d_gene: .
len: 15
v_gene: TRBV19
j_gene: TRBJ2-7
CDR3nt: TGTGCCAGTAGTACGAACCCTGGGGGACCCTACGAGCAGTACTTC
CDR3aa: CASSTNPGGPYEQYF